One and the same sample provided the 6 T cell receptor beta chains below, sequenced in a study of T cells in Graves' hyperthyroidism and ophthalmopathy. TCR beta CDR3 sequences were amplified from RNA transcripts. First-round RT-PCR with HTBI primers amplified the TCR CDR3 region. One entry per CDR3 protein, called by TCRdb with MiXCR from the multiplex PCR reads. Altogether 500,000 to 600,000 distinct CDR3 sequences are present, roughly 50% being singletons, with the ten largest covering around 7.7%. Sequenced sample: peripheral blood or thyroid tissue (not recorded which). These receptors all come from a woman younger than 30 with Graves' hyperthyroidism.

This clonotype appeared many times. CDR3 DNA sequence: TGTGCCAGCAGCTTAGTGGGCCGTGAAGCTTTCTTT. It translates to CASSLVGREAFF. This chain uses TRBV7-6 with TRBJ1-1; D is ambiguous. Germline lookup yields CDR1 SGHVS and CDR2 FNYEAQ. The germline V and J ends were trimmed by 1 base and 7 bases, with 7 bases remaining between them. This CDR3 is built from 12 residues. Looking up the rest from reference TRBV7-6 and TRBJ1-1 gives the full variable domain: GAGVSQSPRYKVTKRGQDVALRCDPISGHVSLYWYRQALGQGPEFLTYFNYEAQQDKSGLPNDRFSAERPEGSISTLTIQRTEQRDSAMYRCASSLVGREAFFGQGTRLTVV.

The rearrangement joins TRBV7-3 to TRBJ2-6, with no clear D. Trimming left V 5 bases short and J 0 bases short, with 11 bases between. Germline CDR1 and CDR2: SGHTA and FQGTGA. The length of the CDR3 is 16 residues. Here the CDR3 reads CASSPPPNSGANVLTF. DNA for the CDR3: TGTGCCAGCAGCCCCCCCCCCAACTCTGGGGCCAACGTCCTGACTTTC. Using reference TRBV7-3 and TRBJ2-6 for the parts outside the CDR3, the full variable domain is GAGVSQTPSNKVTEKGKYVELRCDPISGHTALYWYRQSLGQGPEFLIYFQGTGAADDSGLPNDRFFAVRPEGSVSTLKIQRTERGDSAVYLCASSPPPNSGANVLTFGAGSRLTVL.

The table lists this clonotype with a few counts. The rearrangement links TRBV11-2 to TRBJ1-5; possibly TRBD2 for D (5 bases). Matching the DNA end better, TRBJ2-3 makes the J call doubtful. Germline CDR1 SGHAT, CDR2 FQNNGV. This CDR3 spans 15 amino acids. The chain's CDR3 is CASSPQVASADTQYF. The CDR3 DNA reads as TGTGCCAGCAGCCCCCAGGTAGCGTCGGCAGATACGCAGTATTTT.

The CDR3: CASSRTSGNGETQYF. CDR3 nucleotide sequence: TGTGCCAGCAGTAGGACTAGCGGGAATGGGGAGACCCAGTACTTC. The chain links TRBV12-3 or TRBV12-4 to TRBJ2-5; 12 nucleotides line up with TRBD2. V dropped 5 bases and J dropped 5; count of bases not matched to a gene: 6. The CDR3 is 15 residues long.

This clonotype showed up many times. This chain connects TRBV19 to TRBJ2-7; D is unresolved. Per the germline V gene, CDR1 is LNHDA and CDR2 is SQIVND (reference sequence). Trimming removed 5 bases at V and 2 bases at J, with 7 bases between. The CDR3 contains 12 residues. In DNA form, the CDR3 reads TGTGCCAGTAGTGATAGAACCTACGAGCAGTACTTC. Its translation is CASSDRTYEQYF.

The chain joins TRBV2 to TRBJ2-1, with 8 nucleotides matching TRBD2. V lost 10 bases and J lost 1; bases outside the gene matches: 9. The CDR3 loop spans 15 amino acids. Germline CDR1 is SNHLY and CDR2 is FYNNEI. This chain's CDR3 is CATTQGGRSYNEQFF. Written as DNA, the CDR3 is TGTGCCACTACACAAGGCGGGAGGTCCTACAATGAGCAGTTCTTC.